The T cell receptor beta chain under discussion was sequenced for a study of post-analysis software for immune sequencing data. Study-wide findings and caveats: Patients used several TRBV segments, including TRBV5-6, TRBV5-1 and TRBV20-1, more often than controls. There was significantly lower normalized Chao1 diversity in multiple sclerosis patients than in controls.

cDNA libraries of TCR beta carried unique molecular identifiers. T cells numbering roughly 1 to 10 million yielded a few hundred thousand cDNA molecules. TCRdb called the PCR reads again in MiXCR, with one record for every CDR3 protein. The sample consists of hundreds of thousands of distinct CDR3 sequences, roughly 29% of them appearing once. The length of the CDR3 is 15 residues. Germline CDR1 is DFQATT and CDR2 is SNEGSKA (reference sequence). As regards this clonotype: What it recognizes is unknown. Germline and junction disagree at one end, which may indicate a read error.

Sample: blood. The clonotype originates from a girl under 18 with multiple sclerosis. This rearrangement joins TRBV20-1 to TRBJ2-6, with D perhaps matching TRBD1 (5 bases). The DNA for the CDR3 is TGCAGTGCGGGCGACAGCGCCTCTGGGGCCAACGTCCCGACTTTC. Protein: CSAGDSASGANVPTF.